Listed here are 5 T cell receptor beta chains from one sample, sequenced in a study of T-cell memory formation after mild COVID-19. TCRdb reprocessed the 5' RACE reads with MiXCR, giving one entry per CDR3 protein. The table records 400,000 or so distinct CDR3 sequences, around 20% of them present only once. The sample was PBMCs or a T cell subset sorted from them (not recorded which). The receptors here all came from an adult woman who had mild COVID-19 (a few samples of this study predate the infection). Cell type and time point are not known.

J is TRBJ2-2 and V is TRBV12-3 or TRBV12-4; D call uncertain. The CDR3 has 14 residues. V was clipped by 5 bases and J by 2 bases, with 9 bases between them. The chain's CDR3 is CASSPLSNTGELFF. The CDR3 DNA reads as TGTGCCAGCAGTCCCCTCAGCAACACCGGGGAGCTGTTTTTT.

The genes are TRBV5-1 and TRBJ1-1; no clear D gene. CDR3 length: 14 amino acids. CDR1 SGHRS and CDR2 YFSETQ come from the germline V gene. Between the trimmed V and J ends, which lost 3 bases and 0 bases, there was a span of 9 bases. The CDR3 protein is CASSSSLMNTEAFF. The CDR3 nucleotides read TGCGCCAGCAGCTCCTCCCTAATGAACACTGAAGCTTTCTTT.

This clonotype turned up a few times. The chain has TRBV2 and TRBJ2-3; 13 nucleotides match TRBD2. V lost 10 bases and J lost 6; bases outside the gene matches: 13. The germline V gene encodes CDR1 SNHLY and CDR2 FYNNEI. The CDR3 has 16 residues. DNA of the CDR3: TGTGCCACCCCCGGGACTAGCGGGGATTATCTGGATACGCAGTATTTT. As protein: CATPGTSGDYLDTQYF.

There are a few counts of this clonotype. The chain recombines TRBV9 with TRBJ2-7; 9 bases match TRBD1. The CDR3 spans 16 residues. V lost 0 bases, J lost 5 bases, and 9 bases stayed unmatched. Germline CDR1 SGDLS, CDR2 YYNGEE. CDR3 residues: CASSVGGGQGLHEQYF. The DNA of the CDR3 is TGTGCCAGCAGCGTAGGAGGGGGACAGGGTCTGCACGAGCAGTACTTC.

This sequence joins TRBV24-1 and TRBJ1-2; D is possibly TRBD1 (5 bases). Germline values: CDR1 KGHDR, CDR2 SFDVKD. CDR3 length equals 13 residues. Trimming pared 5 bases from V and 3 bases from J, leaving 9 bases between. CDR3 in amino acids: CATSGWGYYGYTF. CDR3 bases: TGTGCCACCAGTGGTTGGGGGTACTATGGCTACACCTTC.